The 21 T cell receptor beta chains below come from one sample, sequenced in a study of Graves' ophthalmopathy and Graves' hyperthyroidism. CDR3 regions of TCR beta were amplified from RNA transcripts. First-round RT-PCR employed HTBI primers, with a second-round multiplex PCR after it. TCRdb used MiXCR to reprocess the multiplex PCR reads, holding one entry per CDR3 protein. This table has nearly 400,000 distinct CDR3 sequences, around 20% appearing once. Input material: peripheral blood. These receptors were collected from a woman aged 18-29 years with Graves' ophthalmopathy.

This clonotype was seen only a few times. The DNA for the CDR3 is TGCGCCAGCAGCTTGGGAGACAGGTGGAACACTGAAGCTTTCTTT. Translated, it gives CASSLGDRWNTEAFF. The chain employs TRBV5-1 and TRBJ1-1; a weak D match, TRBD1 (6 bases). V dropped 0 bases and J dropped 1 base, with 10 bases sitting between them. The CDR3 consists of 15 residues. Germline-derived CDR1 and CDR2 are SGHRS and YFSETQ.

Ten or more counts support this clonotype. The CDR3, as DNA: TGCAGTGCTCGAGTTGGGACAGGGCCGGGGGGCTACACCTTC. This encodes CSARVGTGPGGYTF. The chain links TRBV20-1 to TRBJ1-2; 9 bases match TRBD1. The V gene's germline CDR1 is DFQATT and CDR2 SNEGSKA (reference sequence). The CDR3 has 14 residues. With 5 bases clipped from V and 8 bases from J, the junction kept 12 bases outside the gene matches.

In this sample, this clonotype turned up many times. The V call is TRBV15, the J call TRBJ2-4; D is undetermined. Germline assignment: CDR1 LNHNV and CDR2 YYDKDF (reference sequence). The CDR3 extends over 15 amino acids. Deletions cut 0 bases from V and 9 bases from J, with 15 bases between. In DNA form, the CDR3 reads TGTGCCACCAGCAGAGACCAAGCAGGTAGAAGCATTCAGTACTTC. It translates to CATSRDQAGRSIQYF.

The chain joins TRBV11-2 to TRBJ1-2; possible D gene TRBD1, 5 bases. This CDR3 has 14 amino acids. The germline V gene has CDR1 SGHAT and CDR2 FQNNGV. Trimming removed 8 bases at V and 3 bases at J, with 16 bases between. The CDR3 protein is CASGARASDYGYTF. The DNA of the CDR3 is TGTGCCAGCGGGGCCAGGGCTTCAGACTATGGCTACACCTTC.

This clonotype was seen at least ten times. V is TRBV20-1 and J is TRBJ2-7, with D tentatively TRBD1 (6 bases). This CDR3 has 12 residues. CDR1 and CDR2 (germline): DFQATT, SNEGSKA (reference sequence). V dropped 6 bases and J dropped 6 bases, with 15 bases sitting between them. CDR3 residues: CSAHQGNCEQYF. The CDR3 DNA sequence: TGCAGTGCCCACCAGGGGAACTGCGAGCAGTACTTC.

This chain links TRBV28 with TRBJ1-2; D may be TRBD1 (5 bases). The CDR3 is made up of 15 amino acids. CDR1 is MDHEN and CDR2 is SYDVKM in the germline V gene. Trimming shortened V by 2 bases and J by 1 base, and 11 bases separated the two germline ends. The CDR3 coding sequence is TGTGCCAGCAGTTTACACGGGACCCATAACTATGGCTACACCTTC. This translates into CASSLHGTHNYGYTF.

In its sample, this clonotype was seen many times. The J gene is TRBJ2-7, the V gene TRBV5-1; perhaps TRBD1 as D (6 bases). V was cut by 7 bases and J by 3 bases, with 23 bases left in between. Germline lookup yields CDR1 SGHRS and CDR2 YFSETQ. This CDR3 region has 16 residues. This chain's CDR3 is CASGSTGDTRNYEQYF. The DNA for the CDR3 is TGCGCCAGCGGATCGACAGGAGACACTCGCAACTACGAGCAGTACTTC.

CDR3 sequence: CASSLSSGGAGNTEAFF. The CDR3 bases are TGTGCCAGCAGCTTGTCGTCAGGGGGCGCAGGGAACACTGAAGCTTTCTTT. V usage is TRBV11-2 and J usage is TRBJ1-1; 8 bases are a match to TRBD1. The CDR3 contains 17 residues. J was trimmed by 1 base and V by 3 bases; bases with no gene match: 10. Germline V gene sequence: CDR1 SGHAT, CDR2 FQNNGV.

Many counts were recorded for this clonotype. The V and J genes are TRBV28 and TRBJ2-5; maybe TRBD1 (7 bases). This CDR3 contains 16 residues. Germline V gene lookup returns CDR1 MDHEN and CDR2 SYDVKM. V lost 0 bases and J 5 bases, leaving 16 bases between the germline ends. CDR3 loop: CASSLWGRGDKETQYF. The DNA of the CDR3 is TGTGCCAGCAGTTTATGGGGCAGGGGGGACAAGGAGACCCAGTACTTC. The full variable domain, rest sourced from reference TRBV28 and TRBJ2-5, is DVKVTQSSRYLVKRTGEKVFLECVQDMDHENMFWYRQDPGLGLRLIYFSYDVKMKEKGDIPEGYSVSREKKERFSLILESASTNQTSMYLCASSLWGRGDKETQYFGPGTRLLVL.

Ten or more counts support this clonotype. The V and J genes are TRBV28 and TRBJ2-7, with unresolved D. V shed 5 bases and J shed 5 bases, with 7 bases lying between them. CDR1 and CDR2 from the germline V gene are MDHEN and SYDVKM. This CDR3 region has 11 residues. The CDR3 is CASSPQDEQYF. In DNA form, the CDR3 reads TGTGCCAGCAGTCCCCAGGACGAGCAGTACTTC.

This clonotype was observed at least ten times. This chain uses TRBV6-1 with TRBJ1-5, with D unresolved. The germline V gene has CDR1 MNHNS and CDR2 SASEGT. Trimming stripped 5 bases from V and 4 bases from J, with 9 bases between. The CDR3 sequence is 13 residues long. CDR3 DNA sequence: TGTGCCAGCAGTAATCGGGCGAATCAGCCCCAGCATTTT. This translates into CASSNRANQPQHF.

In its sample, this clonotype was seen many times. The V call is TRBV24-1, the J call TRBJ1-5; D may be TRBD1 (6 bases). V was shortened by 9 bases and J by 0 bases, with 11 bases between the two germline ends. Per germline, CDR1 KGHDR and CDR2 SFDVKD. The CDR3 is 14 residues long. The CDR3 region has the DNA TGTGCCACCGGGACACCGTATAGCAATCAGCCCCAGCATTTT. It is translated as CATGTPYSNQPQHF.

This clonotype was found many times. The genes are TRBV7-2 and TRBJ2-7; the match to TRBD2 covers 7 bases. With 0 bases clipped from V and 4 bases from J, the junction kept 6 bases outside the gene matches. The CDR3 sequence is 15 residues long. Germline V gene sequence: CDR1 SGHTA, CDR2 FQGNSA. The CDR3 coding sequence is TGTGCCAGCAGCTTAGCAGGATGGACTAGATACGAGCAGTACTTC. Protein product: CASSLAGWTRYEQYF.

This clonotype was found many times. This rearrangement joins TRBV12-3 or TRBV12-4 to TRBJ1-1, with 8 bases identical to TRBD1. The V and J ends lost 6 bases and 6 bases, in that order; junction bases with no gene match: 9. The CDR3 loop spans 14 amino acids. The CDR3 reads CASSPGQGSAEAFF. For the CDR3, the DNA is TGTGCCAGCAGCCCTGGACAGGGATCCGCTGAAGCTTTCTTT.

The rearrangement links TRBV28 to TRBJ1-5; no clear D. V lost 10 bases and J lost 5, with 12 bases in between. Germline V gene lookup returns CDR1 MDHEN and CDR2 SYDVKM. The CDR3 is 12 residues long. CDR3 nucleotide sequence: TGTGCCATCCTACCCCCCCATCAGCCCCAGCATTTT. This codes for CAILPPHQPQHF.

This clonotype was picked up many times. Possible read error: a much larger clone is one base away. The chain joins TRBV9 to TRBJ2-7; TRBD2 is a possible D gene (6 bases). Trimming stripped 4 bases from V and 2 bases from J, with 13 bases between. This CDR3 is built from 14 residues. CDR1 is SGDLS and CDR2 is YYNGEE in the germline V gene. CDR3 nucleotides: TGTGCCAGCAGCCAACGGGACTCCACCTACGAGCAGTACTTC. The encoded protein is CASSQRDSTYEQYF.

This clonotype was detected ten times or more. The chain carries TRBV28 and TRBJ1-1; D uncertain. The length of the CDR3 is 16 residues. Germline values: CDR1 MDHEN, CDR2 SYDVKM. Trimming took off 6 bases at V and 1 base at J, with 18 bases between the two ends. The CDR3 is CASSPTAAPENTEAFF. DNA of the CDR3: TGTGCCAGCAGCCCGACGGCAGCTCCTGAGAACACTGAAGCTTTCTTT.

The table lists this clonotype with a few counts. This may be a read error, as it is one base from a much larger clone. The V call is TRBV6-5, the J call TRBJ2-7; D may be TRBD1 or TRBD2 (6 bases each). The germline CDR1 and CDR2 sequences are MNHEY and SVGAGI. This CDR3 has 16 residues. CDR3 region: CVSSYFRLDRSYEQYF. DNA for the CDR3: TGTGTCAGCAGTTATTTCCGACTAGACAGGTCCTACGAGCAGTACTTC.

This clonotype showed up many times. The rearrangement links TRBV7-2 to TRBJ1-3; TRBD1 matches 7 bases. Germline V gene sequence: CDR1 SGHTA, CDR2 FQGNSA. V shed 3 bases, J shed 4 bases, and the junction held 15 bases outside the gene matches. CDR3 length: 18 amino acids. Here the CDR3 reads CASSFAANRGSAGNTIYF. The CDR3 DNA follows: TGTGCCAGCAGCTTCGCAGCAAACAGGGGATCGGCGGGAAACACCATATATTTT.

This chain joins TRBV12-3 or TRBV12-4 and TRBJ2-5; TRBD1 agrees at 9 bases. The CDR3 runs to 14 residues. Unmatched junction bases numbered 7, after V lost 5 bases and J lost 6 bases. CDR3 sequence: CASSPIGTGKTQYF. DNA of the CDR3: TGTGCCAGCAGTCCCATCGGGACAGGGAAGACCCAGTACTTC.

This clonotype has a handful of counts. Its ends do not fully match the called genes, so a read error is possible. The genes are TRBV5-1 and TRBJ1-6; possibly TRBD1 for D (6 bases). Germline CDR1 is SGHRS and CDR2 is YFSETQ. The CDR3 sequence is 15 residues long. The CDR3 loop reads CASSLLTGSNSPHHF. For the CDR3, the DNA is TGCGCCAGCAGCTTACTTACAGGGTCCAATTCACCCCACCACTTT.